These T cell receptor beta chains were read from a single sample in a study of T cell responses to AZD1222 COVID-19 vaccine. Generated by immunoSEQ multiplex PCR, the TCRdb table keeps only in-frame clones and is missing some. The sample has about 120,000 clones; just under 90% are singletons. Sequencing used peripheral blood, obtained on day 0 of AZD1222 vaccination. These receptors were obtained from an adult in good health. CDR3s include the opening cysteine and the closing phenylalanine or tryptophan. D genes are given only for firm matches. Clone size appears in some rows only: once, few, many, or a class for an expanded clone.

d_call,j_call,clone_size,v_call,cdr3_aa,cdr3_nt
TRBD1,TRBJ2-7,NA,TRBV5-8,CASSLPDRGEYEQYF,TGTGCCAGCAGCTTGCCGGACAGGGGGGAGTACGAGCAGTACTTC
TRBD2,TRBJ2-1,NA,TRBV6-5,CASTRLAGGNEQFF,TGTGCCAGCACCCGACTAGCGGGAGGGAATGAGCAGTTCTTC
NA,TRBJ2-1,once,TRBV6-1,CASSDSQGYNEQFF,TGTGCCAGCAGTGACAGTCAGGGCTACAATGAGCAGTTCTTC
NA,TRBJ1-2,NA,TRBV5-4,CASSLTRQANYGYTF,TGTGCCAGCAGCTTAACCAGACAGGCTAACTATGGCTACACCTTC
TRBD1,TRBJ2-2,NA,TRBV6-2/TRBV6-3,CASSYNGQANTGELFF,TGTGCCAGCAGTTACAACGGACAGGCGAACACCGGGGAGCTGTTTTTT
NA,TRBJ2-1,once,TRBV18,CASSPSSSYNEQFF,TGTGCCAGCTCACCCTCCTCCTCCTACAATGAGCAGTTCTTC
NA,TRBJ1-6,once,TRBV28,CASSLGIFRSPLHF,TGTGCCAGCAGCTTGGGGATATTCCGTTCACCCCTCCACTTT
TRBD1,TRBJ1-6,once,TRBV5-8,CASSLTGVNSPLHF,TGTGCCAGCAGCCTGACAGGGGTCAATTCACCCCTCCACTTT
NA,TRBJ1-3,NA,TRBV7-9,CASSSTGSSGNTIYF,TGTGCCAGCAGCTCGACAGGTAGCTCTGGAAACACCATATATTTT
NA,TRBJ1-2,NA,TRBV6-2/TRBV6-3,CASSPPPGYTF,TGTGCCAGCAGTCCCCCCCCTGGCTACACCTTC
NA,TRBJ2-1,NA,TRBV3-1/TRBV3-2,CASSVGVNEQFF,TGTGCCAGCAGCGTGGGAGTCAATGAGCAGTTCTTC
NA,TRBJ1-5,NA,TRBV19,CASTIRNQPQHF,TGTGCCAGTACTATTAGGAATCAGCCCCAGCATTTT
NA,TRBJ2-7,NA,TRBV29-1,CSVGSEIYEQYF,TGCAGCGTTGGTTCCGAGATCTACGAGCAGTACTTC
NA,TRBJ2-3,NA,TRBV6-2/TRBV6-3,CASSYSGVRDTQYF,TGTGCCAGCAGTTACTCGGGGGTTAGGGATACGCAGTATTTT
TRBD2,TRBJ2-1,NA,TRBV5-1,CASSLGGGSYNEQFF,TGCGCCAGCAGCTTGGGCGGGGGGTCCTACAATGAGCAGTTCTTC
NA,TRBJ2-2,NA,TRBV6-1,CASSEGNTGELFF,TGTGCCAGCAGTGAAGGTAACACCGGGGAGCTGTTTTTT
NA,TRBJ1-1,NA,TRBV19,CASSISGGYGTTEAFF,TGTGCCAGTAGTATATCTGGGGGTTACGGAACCACTGAAGCTTTCTTT
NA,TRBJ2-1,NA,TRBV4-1,CASSRGEYNEQFF,TGCGCCAGCAGCCGCGGGGAATACAATGAGCAGTTCTTC
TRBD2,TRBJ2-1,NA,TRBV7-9,CASSILAGSYNEQFF,TGTGCCAGCAGCATCCTAGCGGGGTCCTACAATGAGCAGTTCTTC
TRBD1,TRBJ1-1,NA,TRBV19,CASSPRGREDTEAFF,TGTGCCAGTAGTCCCAGGGGGCGCGAGGACACTGAAGCTTTCTTT
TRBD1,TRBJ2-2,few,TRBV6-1,CASSVRTGTNTGELFF,TGTGCCAGCAGTGTCCGGACAGGGACGAACACCGGGGAGCTGTTTTTT
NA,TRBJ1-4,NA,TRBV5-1,CASSSQGIPNEKLFF,TGCGCCAGCAGCTCGCAGGGGATCCCTAATGAAAAACTGTTTTTT
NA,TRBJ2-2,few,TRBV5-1,CASSLSNYRNTGELFF,TGCGCCAGCAGCTTGTCTAACTACAGGAACACCGGGGAGCTGTTTTTT
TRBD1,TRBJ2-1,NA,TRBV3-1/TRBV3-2,CASSQELDRALAQFF,TGTGCCAGCAGCCAAGAACTGGACAGGGCTCTAGCCCAGTTCTTC
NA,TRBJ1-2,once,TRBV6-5,CASSLQGGGYGYTF,TGTGCCAGCAGTCTACAGGGAGGGGGCTATGGCTACACCTTC
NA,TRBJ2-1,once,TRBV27,CASSFLIAGNYNEQFF,TGTGCCAGCAGTTTTCTTATTGCGGGAAACTACAATGAGCAGTTCTTC
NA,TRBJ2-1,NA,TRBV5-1,CASSLDQSSYNEQFF,TGCGCCAGCAGCTTGGATCAGAGCTCCTACAATGAGCAGTTCTTC
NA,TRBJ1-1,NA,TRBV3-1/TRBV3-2,CASSQGLRAEAFF,TGTGCCAGCAGCCAGGGGTTACGAGCTGAAGCTTTCTTT
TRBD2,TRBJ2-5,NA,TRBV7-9,CASSSGTSGRRAVETQYF,TGTGCCAGCAGTTCCGGGACTAGCGGGAGGAGGGCCGTAGAGACCCAGTACTTC
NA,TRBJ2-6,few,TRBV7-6,CASSLNWRGTPSGANVLTF,TGTGCCAGCAGCTTAAATTGGAGGGGAACACCCTCTGGGGCCAACGTCCTGACTTTC
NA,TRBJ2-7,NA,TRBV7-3,CASSLMAYEQYF,TGTGCCAGCAGCTTAATGGCCTACGAGCAGTACTTC
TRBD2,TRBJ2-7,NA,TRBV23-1,CASSQSAPSGTYEQYF,TGCGCCAGCAGTCAATCGGCTCCTAGCGGGACTTACGAGCAGTACTTC
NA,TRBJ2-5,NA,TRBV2,CASGEQETQYF,TGTGCCAGCGGGGAACAAGAGACCCAGTACTTC
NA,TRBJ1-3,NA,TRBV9,CASSPRERDHLVGGNTIYF,TGTGCCAGCAGCCCAAGAGAAAGGGACCACCTCGTAGGAGGAAACACCATATATTTT
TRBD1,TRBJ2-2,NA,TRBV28,CASSRQGARTGELFF,TGTGCCAGCAGCAGACAGGGGGCGAGAACCGGGGAGCTGTTTTTT
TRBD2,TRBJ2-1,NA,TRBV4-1,CASSQVAGDPSYNEQFF,TGCGCCAGCAGCCAAGTAGCGGGCGATCCTTCCTACAATGAGCAGTTCTTC
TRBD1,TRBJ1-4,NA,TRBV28,CASGVPTGGIKLFF,TGTGCCAGCGGGGTCCCGACAGGGGGCATAAAACTGTTTTTT
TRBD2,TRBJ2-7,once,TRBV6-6,CASRTSGRSYEQYF,TGTGCCAGCAGGACTAGCGGGAGGTCCTACGAGCAGTACTTC
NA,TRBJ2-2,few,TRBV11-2,CASSLALRGQGTGELFF,TGTGCCAGCAGCTTAGCCTTGCGGGGGCAAGGGACCGGGGAGCTGTTTTTT